The sequence of this T cell receptor beta chain was determined in a study of CD8 T cells in Susac syndrome. The J segment lost 5 bases and the V segment lost 4 bases, leaving 9 bases of the junction unmatched. CDR3 length equals 14 residues. Germline V gives CDR1 SGHRS, CDR2 YFSETQ. Roughly 0.5 to 1 ug RNA was reverse transcribed with random hexamers. TCRdb independently ran MiXCR on the immunoSEQ multiplex PCR reads; one entry per CDR3 protein. The sample includes approximately 110,000 distinct CDR3 sequences, 96% of them seen just once. The sample taken for sequencing was CD4+ T cells from PBMCs. The clonotype was recovered from a human donor in good health. The chain links TRBV5-1 to TRBJ2-7, with 7 bases aligning to TRBD1. In nucleotides, the CDR3 is TGCGCCAGCAGCCCCTCCCGGACAGGACACGAGCAGTACTTC. Translation gives CASSPSRTGHEQYF.